This TCR beta chain appears in the sequencing data of a study of T cells in localized non-small cell lung cancer. General study points: It was uninvolved adjacent lung that showed the highest T cell clonality, exceeding tumor. Heterogeneity remains possible because sequencing was limited to only one tumor region.

A remark on this clone: Its antigen is unknown.

The assay was immunoSEQ multiplex PCR, and TCRdb's table has in-frame clones only and misses some. The repertoire holds tens of thousands of clones, with approximately 86% as singletons. V was trimmed by 0 bases and J by 9 bases, leaving 16 bases between them. The CDR3 consists of 16 residues. Germline V gene lookup returns CDR1 SGHDT and CDR2 YYEEEE. The sample here was PBMCs, taken before any cancer treatment. The TCR was taken from a man aged 35-69 years with stage II squamous cell lung carcinoma. J is TRBJ1-6 and V is TRBV5-6; D is possibly TRBD1 (5 bases). The DNA for the CDR3 is TGTGCCAGCAGCTTGGACGGGGCGCTTGATACTTCACCCCTCCACTTT. Translated: CASSLDGALDTSPLHF.